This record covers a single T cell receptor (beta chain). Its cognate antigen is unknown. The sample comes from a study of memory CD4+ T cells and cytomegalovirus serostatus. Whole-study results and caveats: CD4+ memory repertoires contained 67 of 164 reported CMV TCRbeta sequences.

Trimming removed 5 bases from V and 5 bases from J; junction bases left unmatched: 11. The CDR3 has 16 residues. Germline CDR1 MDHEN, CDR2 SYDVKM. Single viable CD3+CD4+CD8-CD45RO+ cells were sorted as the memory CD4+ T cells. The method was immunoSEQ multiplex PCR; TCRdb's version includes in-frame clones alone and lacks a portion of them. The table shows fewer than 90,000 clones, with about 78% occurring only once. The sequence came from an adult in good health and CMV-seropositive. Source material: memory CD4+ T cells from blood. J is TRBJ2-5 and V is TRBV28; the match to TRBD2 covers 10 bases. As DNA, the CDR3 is TGTGCCAGCAGTACCGTGAAGCGGGGGGGCCTCGAGACCCAGTACTTC. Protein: CASSTVKRGGLETQYF. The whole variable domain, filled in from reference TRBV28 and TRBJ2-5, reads DVKVTQSSRYLVKRTGEKVFLECVQDMDHENMFWYRQDPGLGLRLIYFSYDVKMKEKGDIPEGYSVSREKKERFSLILESASTNQTSMYLCASSTVKRGGLETQYFGPGTRLLVL.